This passage covers 3 T cell receptor beta chains from one sample sequenced in a study of T-cell reconstitution after alpha-beta-depleted transplantation in children. The TCRbeta library was prepared with unique molecular identifiers. TCRdb reprocessed the PCR reads via MiXCR and lists one record per CDR3 protein. The table records approximately 400,000 distinct CDR3 sequences, 15% to 20% of them present only once. Sequences were derived from PBMCs, mostly from graft donor cells, sampled 360 days after TCRalphabeta/CD19-depleted stem cell transplant. The receptors here all came from a boy under two years old who had a stem cell transplant for Wiskott-Aldrich syndrome, so the T cells may come from the graft donor.

Remarks on this clonotype: This CDR3 is missing its conserved last phenylalanine or tryptophan, likely due to a read error. The limits of the CDR3 on the DNA are not certain, so only TCRdb's listed CDR3 is given. The rearrangement joins TRBV10-3 to TRBJ2-7; the table calls TRBD1, which could not be checked here. CDR1 is ENHRY, CDR2 SYGVKD, per germline. The CDR3 spans 10 amino acids, including both terminal residues. The chain's CDR3 is CAISGDSRTR.

This clonotype showed up just a few times. The chain joins TRBV12-3 or TRBV12-4 to TRBJ2-1; 16 nucleotides line up with TRBD2. The CDR3 runs to 15 residues. With V trimmed by 5 bases and J by 10 bases, 5 bases remained unmatched. DNA for the CDR3: TGTGCCAGCAGTCTTGGGACTAGCGGGAGGGGAGAGCAGTTCTTC. Residues: CASSLGTSGRGEQFF.

The V and J genes are TRBV5-6 and TRBJ1-6; D gene uncertain. The CDR3 has 15 amino acids. Trimming took 2 bases from V and 10 from J, leaving 16 bases between them. The germline V gene has CDR1 SGHDT and CDR2 YYEEEE. The CDR3 DNA reads as TGTGCCAGCAGCTTAAATCCTTTTGGCGTATCACCCCTCCACTTT. Translated: CASSLNPFGVSPLHF. The full variable domain, completed using reference TRBV5-6 and TRBJ1-6, is DAGVTQSPTHLIKTRGQQVTLRCSPKSGHDTVSWYQQALGQGPQFIFQYYEEEERQRGNFPDRFSGHQFPNYSSELNVNALLLGDSALYLCASSLNPFGVSPLHFGNGTRLTVT.